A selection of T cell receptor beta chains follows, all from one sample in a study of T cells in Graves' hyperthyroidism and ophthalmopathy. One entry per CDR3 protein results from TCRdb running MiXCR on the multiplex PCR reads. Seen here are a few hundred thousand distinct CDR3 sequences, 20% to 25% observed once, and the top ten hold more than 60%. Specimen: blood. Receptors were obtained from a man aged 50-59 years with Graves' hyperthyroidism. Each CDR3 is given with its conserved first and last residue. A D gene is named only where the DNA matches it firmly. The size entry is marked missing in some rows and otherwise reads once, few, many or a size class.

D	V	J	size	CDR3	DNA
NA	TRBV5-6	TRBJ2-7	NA	CASSTGGKWYEQYF	TGTGCCAGCAGCACCGGCGGGAAGTGGTACGAGCAGTACTTC
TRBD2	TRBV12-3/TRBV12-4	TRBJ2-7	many	CASSFSGSRDEQYF	TGTGCCAGCAGTTTTAGCGGGAGCCGCGACGAGCAGTACTTC
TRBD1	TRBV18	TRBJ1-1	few	CASSTGGLGTEAFF	TGTGCCAGCTCAACAGGGGGGTTAGGCACTGAAGCTTTCTTT
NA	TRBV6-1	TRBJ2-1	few	CASSLQGGEQFF	TGTGCCAGCAGTTTACAGGGTGGTGAGCAGTTCTTC
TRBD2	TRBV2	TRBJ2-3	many	CASSYSGSTDTQYF	TGTGCCAGCAGTTATAGCGGGAGCACAGATACGCAGTATTTT
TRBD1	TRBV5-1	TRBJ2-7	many	CASSLGRTGGLDEQYF	TGCGCCAGCAGCTTGGGAAGGACAGGGGGCCTCGACGAGCAGTACTTC
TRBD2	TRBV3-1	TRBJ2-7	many	CASSQVLAGAYEQYF	TGTGCCAGCAGCCAAGTTCTAGCGGGAGCCTACGAGCAGTACTTC
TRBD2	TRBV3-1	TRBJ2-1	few	CASSQEIAGGDEQFF	TGTGCCAGCAGCCAAGAGATAGCGGGAGGTGATGAGCAGTTCTTC
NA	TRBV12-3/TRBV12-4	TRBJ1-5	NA	CASSLAQFYSNQPQHF	TGTGCCAGCAGTTTGGCGCAATTTTATAGCAATCAGCCCCAGCATTTT
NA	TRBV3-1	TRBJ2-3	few	CASSQGEDTQYF	TGTGCCAGCAGCCAAGGGGAAGATACGCAGTATTTT
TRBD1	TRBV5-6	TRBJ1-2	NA	CASSLGQVESGGYTF	TGTGCCAGCAGCCTCGGACAGGTAGAGAGCGGTGGCTACACCTTC
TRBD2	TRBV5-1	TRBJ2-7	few	CASTQGAAGAYEQYF	TGCGCCAGCACTCAAGGGGCAGCGGGAGCCTACGAGCAGTACTTC
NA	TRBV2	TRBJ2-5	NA	CASSDREVTQYF	TGTGCCAGCAGTGACAGGGAGGTGACCCAGTACTTC
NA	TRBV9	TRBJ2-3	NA	CASSLSVSGIDTQYF	TGTGCCAGCAGCCTAAGTGTGTCGGGCATCGATACGCAGTATTTT
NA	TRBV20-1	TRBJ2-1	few	CSATRARESYNEQFF	TGCAGTGCTACCCGCGCGAGGGAATCCTACAATGAGCAGTTCTTC
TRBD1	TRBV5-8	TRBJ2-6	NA	CASSRDSNSGANVLTF	TGTGCCAGCAGCAGGGACAGCAACTCTGGGGCCAACGTCCTGACTTTC
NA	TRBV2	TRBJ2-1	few	CASSPLRGSDEQFF	TGTGCCAGCAGTCCTCTTCGGGGGTCCGATGAGCAGTTCTTC